This entry lists 14 T cell receptor beta chains sequenced from one sample in a study of T cells in Graves' hyperthyroidism and ophthalmopathy. Amplification of TCR beta CDR3 regions used RNA as the template. TCR CDR3 underwent first-round RT-PCR with the HTBI primer set. TCRdb passed the multiplex PCR reads through MiXCR, listing each CDR3 protein once. The repertoire holds 650,000 to 750,000 distinct CDR3 sequences, with approximately 15% as singletons. The sequenced sample consisted of blood. Every receptor here comes from a woman younger than 35 with Graves' hyperthyroidism.

In its sample, this clonotype was seen many times. The V and J genes are TRBV3-1 and TRBJ2-1; 8 nucleotides line up with TRBD1. The CDR3 has 16 amino acids. The germline gives CDR1 LGHDT, CDR2 YNNKEL (reference sequence). The J segment lost 7 bases and the V segment lost 4 bases, leaving 12 bases of the junction unmatched. CDR3 amino acids: CASSPMRTGNGNEQFF. The CDR3 region has the DNA TGTGCCAGCAGCCCTATGAGGACAGGGAATGGGAATGAGCAGTTCTTC.

The table lists this clonotype with many counts. The V and J genes are TRBV6-2 or TRBV6-3 and TRBJ2-3; the match to TRBD2 covers 10 bases. The CDR3 has 15 amino acids. From germline, CDR1 is MNHEY and CDR2 SVGEGT. V gave up 6 bases and J gave up 5 bases; unmatched junction bases: 8. Here the CDR3 reads CASRYPGLAKDTQYF. DNA of the CDR3: TGTGCCAGCAGATACCCGGGACTAGCGAAAGATACGCAGTATTTT.

This clonotype was counted a few times. The rearrangement uses TRBV20-1 and TRBJ2-7; D possibly corresponds to TRBD2 (7 bases). V was trimmed by 0 bases and J by 6 bases, leaving 18 bases between them. CDR1 and CDR2 (germline): DFQATT, SNEGSKA (reference sequence). This CDR3 contains 15 residues. The CDR3 DNA reads as TGCAGTGCTAGAGATGGCCGGGGGCCGGGAGGCGAGCAGTACTTC. Amino acid sequence: CSARDGRGPGGEQYF.

This CDR3 reads CASSESPGVNTEAFF. The CDR3 nucleotides read TGTGCCAGCAGTGAGTCTCCAGGGGTGAACACTGAAGCTTTCTTT. This rearrangement joins TRBV25-1 to TRBJ1-1, with D perhaps matching TRBD1 (6 bases). Germline V gene sequence: CDR1 MGHDK, CDR2 SYGVNS. Between the trimmed V and J ends, which lost 3 bases and 0 bases, there was a span of 11 bases. The CDR3 extends over 15 amino acids.

This rearrangement joins TRBV29-1 to TRBJ2-1; 7 bases agree with TRBD1. V lost 7 bases to trimming and J lost 4 bases; unmatched junction nucleotides: 7. Germline lookup yields CDR1 SQVTM and CDR2 ANQGSEA. The CDR3 is made up of 13 amino acids. CDR3 in amino acids: CSGGQSAYNEQFF. CDR3 sequence (DNA): TGCAGCGGGGGACAGTCAGCGTACAATGAGCAGTTCTTC.

V usage is TRBV6-2 or TRBV6-3 and J usage is TRBJ2-2; possible D gene TRBD2, 6 bases. CDR1 and CDR2 (germline): MNHEY, SVGEGT. V lost 2 bases and J lost 4, with 11 bases in between. The CDR3 runs 15 residues. CDR3 region: CASSYRRGGTGELFF. The CDR3 nucleotides read TGTGCCAGCAGTTACCGGCGGGGTGGCACCGGGGAGCTGTTTTTT.

This clonotype was counted only a few times. The genes are TRBV30 and TRBJ2-6; D is possibly TRBD1 (5 bases). The CDR3 sequence is 16 residues long. The ends were cut back, 5 bases at V and 3 bases at J, with 17 bases in the middle. Germline CDR1 and CDR2: GTSNPN and SVGIG (reference sequence). CDR3 sequence (DNA): TGTGCCTGGGGCCAGGGCGTGTCTCGTGGGGCCAACGTCCTGACTTTC. It is translated as CAWGQGVSRGANVLTF.

The rearrangement links TRBV9 to TRBJ1-1; D unresolved. Trimming removed 0 bases from V and 5 bases from J, with 8 bases in between. This CDR3 comprises 13 residues. Germline loops: CDR1 SGDLS, CDR2 YYNGEE. DNA for the CDR3: TGTGCCAGCAGCGTAGAAAAGTTTACTGAAGCTTTCTTT. Translation gives CASSVEKFTEAFF.

The chain recombines TRBV6-2 or TRBV6-3 with TRBJ2-1, with a possible D match to TRBD2 (5 bases). Germline V lookup: CDR1 MNHEY, CDR2 SVGEGT. CDR3 length: 16 amino acids. The ends were cut back, 10 bases at V and 0 bases at J, with 19 bases in the middle. CDR3 residues: CATSTNREPSYNEQFF. CDR3 coding DNA: TGTGCCACCTCGACTAATAGGGAACCCTCCTACAATGAGCAGTTCTTC.

This clonotype was seen at least ten times. V usage is TRBV28 and J usage is TRBJ1-1; D ambiguous. This CDR3 has 16 amino acids. Germline assignment: CDR1 MDHEN and CDR2 SYDVKM. Trimming cost V 5 bases and J 8 bases, with 24 bases left between them. In DNA form, the CDR3 reads TGTGCCAGCAGTCCGATCCCATTTGGGGAGCGACTAGAAGCTTTCTTT. It specifies CASSPIPFGERLEAFF.

The chain carries TRBV6-1 and TRBJ2-1; maybe TRBD2 (6 bases). Trimming removed 7 bases from V and 5 bases from J, with 15 bases in between. Germline CDR1 and CDR2: MNHNS and SASEGT. This CDR3 is built from 14 residues. CDR3 region: CASTELAGDNEQFF. CDR3 bases: TGTGCCAGCACCGAACTAGCAGGTGACAATGAGCAGTTCTTC.

This clonotype was recorded many times. The chain links TRBV5-1 to TRBJ2-1; possibly TRBD2 for D (6 bases). From germline, CDR1 is SGHRS and CDR2 YFSETQ. This CDR3 region has 14 residues. V lost 4 bases and J lost 4, with 12 bases in between. The CDR3, as DNA: TGCGCCAGCAGCGGAGGGCTAGTGTACAATGAGCAGTTCTTC. Its protein product is CASSGGLVYNEQFF.

This clonotype occurred many times. V usage is TRBV13 and J usage is TRBJ1-5; D is possibly TRBD1 (5 bases). CDR1 is PRHDT and CDR2 is FYEKMQ in the germline V gene (reference sequence). V was trimmed by 0 bases and J by 0 bases, leaving 6 bases between them. The length of the CDR3 is 15 residues. DNA for the CDR3: TGTGCCAGCAGCTTAGGGACAGATAGCAATCAGCCCCAGCATTTT. As protein: CASSLGTDSNQPQHF.

In this sample, this clonotype turned up many times. The chain uses TRBV2 and TRBJ2-1; 11 bases match TRBD2. CDR1 and CDR2 (germline): SNHLY, FYNNEI. The junction had 10 bases not matched to a gene; V was cut back by 8 bases and J by 7 bases. The CDR3 runs 15 residues. The CDR3 is CASSRLAGKNNEQFF. The CDR3 DNA reads TGTGCCAGCTCAAGACTAGCGGGAAAGAATAATGAGCAGTTCTTC. The whole variable domain, filled in from reference TRBV2 and TRBJ2-1, reads EPEVTQTPSHQVTQMGQEVILRCVPISNHLYFYWYRQILGQKVEFLVSFYNNEISEKSEIFDDQFSVERPDGSNFTLKIRSTKLEDSAMYFCASSRLAGKNNEQFFGPGTRLTVL.